What follows are 26 T cell receptor beta chains derived from one specimen sequenced in a study of shared clonotypes between healthy human individuals. Sequenced by immunoSEQ multiplex PCR; TCRdb stores in-frame clones only, minus some. The sample contains approximately 1,500,000 clones, about 98% of which appear only once. Sequencing used naive CD4+ T cells sorted from blood. The sample's subset: CD45RA+ positively selected. Source of these receptors: a man aged 25 to 40 in good health.

The chain recombines TRBV29-1 with TRBJ1-2, with TRBD1 matching 8 bases. V gave up 4 bases and J gave up 4 bases; unmatched junction bases: 8. The CDR3 is 14 residues long. Germline CDR1 SQVTM, CDR2 ANQGSEA. In DNA form, the CDR3 reads TGCAGCGTTGCCGGACAGGGAGAACCCTATGGCTACACCTTC. Its translation: CSVAGQGEPYGYTF.

With respect to this clone: This sample includes further DNA sequences coding for the same CDR3. The chain has TRBV5-1 and TRBJ1-4; the D is unclear. CDR3 size: 14 residues. Per germline, CDR1 SGHRS and CDR2 YFSETQ. Trimming cost V 1 base and J 5 bases, with 9 bases left between them. DNA of the CDR3: TGCGCCAGCAGCTTGACGGCGGGGAATGAAAAACTGTTTTTT. Translated: CASSLTAGNEKLFF.

This clone showed up just once. In DNA, the CDR3 is TGTGCCAGCAGCCTCCCGCCGACAGGTAACGAGCAGTACTTC. Translating it yields CASSLPPTGNEQYF. The chain employs TRBV9 and TRBJ2-5; D may be TRBD1 (6 bases). The DNA end is a closer match to TRBJ2-7, so the J assignment may be wrong. Germline V lookup: CDR1 SGDLS, CDR2 YYNGEE. This CDR3 is built from 14 residues.

V usage is TRBV14 and J usage is TRBJ2-3; 9 positions match TRBD2. J was trimmed by 5 bases and V by 0 bases; bases with no gene match: 3. Germline V gene sequence: CDR1 SGHDN, CDR2 FVKESK. The CDR3 loop spans 15 amino acids. The CDR3, as DNA: TGTGCCAGCAGCCAAGAACTAGCGGGCAAAGATACGCAGTATTTT. It is translated as CASSQELAGKDTQYF. Together with reference TRBV14 and TRBJ2-3, the CDR3 gives the full variable domain: EAGVTQFPSHSVIEKGQTVTLRCDPISGHDNLYWYRRVMGKEIKFLLHFVKESKQDESGMPNNRFLAERTGGTYSTLKVQPAELEDSGVYFCASSQELAGKDTQYFGPGTRLTVL.

The sample holds one count of this clone. Other DNA sequences in this sample translate to the same CDR3. Here the CDR3 DNA reads TGTGCCAGCAGCTTGGACAGGGCAAACTATGGCTACACCTTC. Translation gives CASSLDRANYGYTF. The chain is built from TRBV7-2 and TRBJ1-2; 8 bases match TRBD1. This CDR3 has 14 residues. The V gene end was trimmed by 3 bases and the J gene end by 2 bases; junction bases not matched to a gene: 2. CDR1 is SGHTA and CDR2 is FQGNSA in the germline V gene.

The chain couples TRBV11-2 to TRBJ2-1; maybe TRBD2 (5 bases). Germline V lookup: CDR1 SGHAT, CDR2 FQNNGV. There are 15 residues in the CDR3. Trimming stripped 6 bases from V and 6 bases from J, with 18 bases between. For the CDR3, the DNA is TGTGCCAGCAGAGCGCGGGTGGGCTTGGGCAATGAGCAGTTCTTC. Translation: CASRARVGLGNEQFF. Full variable domain (outside the CDR3, taken from reference TRBV11-2 and TRBJ2-1): EAGVAQSPRYKIIEKRQSVAFWCNPISGHATLYWYQQILGQGPKLLIQFQNNGVVDDSQLPKDRFSAERLKGVDSTLKIQPAKLEDSAVYLCASRARVGLGNEQFFGPGTRLTVL.

This clone showed up just once. This rearrangement joins TRBV15 to TRBJ1-4, with D possibly TRBD1 on 5 matching bases. Trimming took 0 bases from V and 10 from J, leaving 12 bases between them. Germline CDR1 LNHNV, CDR2 YYDKDF (reference sequence). CDR3 size: 14 residues. CDR3: CATSRDRVGGKLFF. In nucleotides, the CDR3 is TGTGCCACCAGCAGAGATCGTGTTGGGGGAAAACTGTTTTTT.

The genes are TRBV7-2 and TRBJ1-2, with a possible D match to TRBD1 (6 bases). V was cut by 1 base and J by 2 bases, with 8 bases left in between. CDR3 length equals 14 residues. Per germline, CDR1 SGHTA and CDR2 FQGNSA. Here the CDR3 reads CASSLGTVNYGYTF. Written as DNA, the CDR3 is TGTGCCAGCAGCTTAGGGACAGTAAACTATGGCTACACCTTC.

The rearrangement uses TRBV2 and TRBJ2-1; TRBD2 matches at 8 bases. The ends lost 4 bases at V and 6 bases at J; junction bases unmatched: 11. The CDR3 loop spans 16 amino acids. The V gene's germline CDR1 is SNHLY and CDR2 FYNNEI. The CDR3 region is CASSVDLLAGFNEQFF. Here the CDR3 DNA reads TGTGCCAGCAGTGTGGATCTATTAGCGGGATTCAATGAGCAGTTCTTC.

CDR3 residues: CASSSLRGEQFF. In DNA, the CDR3 is TGTGCCAGCAGCTCCCTAAGGGGGGAGCAGTTCTTC. The chain employs TRBV11-3 and TRBJ2-1, with D possibly matching TRBD1 (6 bases). The CDR3 is 12 amino acids. The germline V gene encodes CDR1 SGHNT and CDR2 YENEEA. The V end was cut by 4 bases, the J end by 10 bases, with 11 bases between.

The chain is built from TRBV5-6 and TRBJ2-1, with 8 nucleotides matching TRBD2. This CDR3 is 18 amino acids long. The V gene's germline CDR1 is SGHDT and CDR2 YYEEEE. V lost 6 bases, J lost 7 bases, and 21 bases stayed unmatched. CDR3 sequence reads: CASIQYSGREVLRNEQFF. In nucleotides, the CDR3 is TGTGCCAGCATCCAGTACTCGGGGCGGGAGGTTTTGAGGAATGAGCAGTTCTTC.

The V call is TRBV15, the J call TRBJ2-7; 10 bases match TRBD1. V lost 8 bases to trimming and J lost 4 bases; unmatched junction nucleotides: 5. Germline V gene data show CDR1 as LNHNV and CDR2 as YYDKDF (reference sequence). The CDR3 contains 13 residues. CDR3 DNA sequence: TGTGCCACCGGCCGGGACAGGGGTTACGAGCAGTACTTC. It yields the protein CATGRDRGYEQYF. Complete variable domain (other parts from reference TRBV15 and TRBJ2-7): DAMVIQNPRYQVTQFGKPVTLSCSQTLNHNVMYWYQQKSSQAPKLLFHYYDKDFNNEADTPDNFQSRRPNTSFCFLDIRSPGLGDTAMYLCATGRDRGYEQYFGPGTRLTVT.

This chain connects TRBV5-6 to TRBJ2-7, with 8 bases that match TRBD1. CDR3 length: 14 residues. Trimming at V came to 5 bases and at J to 5 bases, leaving 9 bases not matched to a gene. Germline V CDR1 and CDR2: SGHDT, YYEEEE. CDR3 bases: TGTGCCAGCAGTTACGACAGGGGTGGGGACGAGCAGTACTTC. Encoded protein: CASSYDRGGDEQYF.

The chain combines TRBV28 with TRBJ1-5; no clear D gene. Germline lookup yields CDR1 MDHEN and CDR2 SYDVKM. This CDR3 is 15 amino acids long. V gave up 4 bases and J gave up 5 bases, with 15 bases separating them. CDR3 nucleotides: TGTGCCAGCAGTTCCCGTGAGGGTTTTGATCAGCCCCAGCATTTT. Translation gives CASSSREGFDQPQHF. The full variable domain, completed using reference TRBV28 and TRBJ1-5, is DVKVTQSSRYLVKRTGEKVFLECVQDMDHENMFWYRQDPGLGLRLIYFSYDVKMKEKGDIPEGYSVSREKKERFSLILESASTNQTSMYLCASSSREGFDQPQHFGDGTRLSIL.

The chain is built from TRBV7-8 and TRBJ2-5; D might be TRBD1 or TRBD2, each matching 5 bases. Germline V gives CDR1 SGHVS, CDR2 FQNEAQ. The V gene lost 5 bases and the J gene lost 2 bases, with 15 bases spanning the gap. The CDR3 consists of 15 residues. CDR3 sequence (DNA): TGTGCCAGCAGCCCGACCGGGGCAGATCAAGAGACCCAGTACTTC. Translating it yields CASSPTGADQETQYF.

This clone was detected once. This chain uses TRBV5-6 with TRBJ2-1; 8 bases map to TRBD1. From germline, CDR1 is SGHDT and CDR2 YYEEEE. The ends lost 6 bases at V and 10 bases at J; junction bases unmatched: 9. CDR3 size: 13 residues. The CDR3 reads CASKDRALREQFF. DNA for the CDR3: TGTGCCAGCAAGGACAGGGCCCTTCGGGAGCAGTTCTTC. Full variable domain (outside the CDR3, taken from reference TRBV5-6 and TRBJ2-1): DAGVTQSPTHLIKTRGQQVTLRCSPKSGHDTVSWYQQALGQGPQFIFQYYEEEERQRGNFPDRFSGHQFPNYSSELNVNALLLGDSALYLCASKDRALREQFFGPGTRLTVL.

The V call is TRBV5-5, the J call TRBJ1-5, with D possibly being TRBD1 (5 bases). Germline CDR1 SGHKS, CDR2 YYEKEE (reference sequence). The CDR3 covers 17 residues. Trimming removed 2 bases at V and 8 bases at J, with 23 bases between. This chain's CDR3 is CASSFMGWARAEEPQHF. DNA of the CDR3: TGTGCCAGCAGCTTCATGGGTTGGGCCAGGGCCGAGGAGCCCCAGCATTTT. The full variable domain, completed using reference TRBV5-5 and TRBJ1-5, is DAGVTQSPTHLIKTRGQQVTLRCSPISGHKSVSWYQQVLGQGPQFIFQYYEKEERGRGNFPDRFSARQFPNYSSELNVNALLLGDSALYLCASSFMGWARAEEPQHFGDGTRLSIL.

This sequence joins TRBV28 and TRBJ2-3; D unclear. Germline V gene sequence: CDR1 MDHEN, CDR2 SYDVKM. The CDR3 spans 13 residues. The V end lost 3 bases, the J end lost 1 base, and 5 bases lay between the germline ends. The CDR3, as DNA: TGTGCCAGCAGTTTTAAACGCACAGATACGCAGTATTTT. Protein: CASSFKRTDTQYF.

The rearrangement links TRBV12-5 to TRBJ2-1; D gene ambiguous. The CDR3 has 12 amino acids. Germline V gene sequence: CDR1 LGHNT, CDR2 FRNRAP. V shed 4 bases and J shed 2 bases, with 3 bases lying between them. DNA for the CDR3: TGTGCTAGTGGTTCCACCTACAATGAGCAGTTCTTC. Translating gives CASGSTYNEQFF.

V gene TRBV5-1 combines with J gene TRBJ2-5; no clear D. The CDR3 runs to 13 residues. Germline V gives CDR1 SGHRS, CDR2 YFSETQ. Trimming removed 2 bases at V and 2 bases at J, with 7 bases between. DNA for the CDR3: TGCGCCAGCAGCTTTACAGCTCAAGAGACCCAGTACTTC. Residues: CASSFTAQETQYF. Together with reference TRBV5-1 and TRBJ2-5, the CDR3 gives the full variable domain: KAGVTQTPRYLIKTRGQQVTLSCSPISGHRSVSWYQQTPGQGLQFLFEYFSETQRNKGNFPGRFSGRQFSNSRSEMNVSTLELGDSALYLCASSFTAQETQYFGPGTRLLVL.

The CDR3 DNA sequence: TGCGCCAGCAGCCGCGGGACAACTAAAGAGACCCAGTACTTC. This translates into CASSRGTTKETQYF. V is TRBV4-3 and J is TRBJ2-5; D may correspond to TRBD1 or TRBD2 (6 bases each). The germline CDR1 and CDR2 sequences are LGHNA and YSLEER. The CDR3 contains 14 residues. Trimming took 4 bases from V and 3 from J, leaving 12 bases between them.

The V call is TRBV7-2, the J call TRBJ2-1; TRBD2 might be the D (6 bases). Germline CDR1 is SGHTA and CDR2 is FQGNSA. V was trimmed by 2 bases and J by 8 bases, leaving 25 bases between them. CDR3 length equals 18 residues. The CDR3 DNA is TGTGCCAGCAGCTTATTATTGGGTCGGGGGTTGATGAACCATGAGCAGTTCTTC. This encodes CASSLLLGRGLMNHEQFF.

Concerning this clone itself: Other DNA sequences in this sample translate to the same CDR3. The chain uses TRBV5-1 and TRBJ2-1, with D possibly being TRBD1 (6 bases). Looked up from germline, CDR1 is SGHRS and CDR2 is YFSETQ. Deletions cut 3 bases from V and 5 bases from J, with 12 bases between. This CDR3 is built from 14 residues. CDR3 protein: CASSSQPGDNEQFF. The CDR3 region has the DNA TGCGCCAGCAGCTCCCAACCAGGGGACAATGAGCAGTTCTTC.

The chain has TRBV15 and TRBJ2-7, with D unclear. CDR1 is LNHNV and CDR2 is YYDKDF in the germline V gene (reference sequence). The CDR3 totals 15 residues. V was shortened by 0 bases and J by 5 bases, with 14 bases between the two germline ends. CDR3 sequence (DNA): TGTGCCACCAGCAGAGATAGGGCGAACACTGACGAGCAGTACTTC. Protein sequence: CATSRDRANTDEQYF.

This clone was observed once. The chain has TRBV28 and TRBJ2-7, with D possibly TRBD2 on 5 matching bases. The CDR3 runs to 15 residues. Looked up from germline, CDR1 is MDHEN and CDR2 is SYDVKM. Trimming took 6 bases from V and 3 from J, leaving 18 bases between them. Written as DNA, the CDR3 is TGTGCCAGCAGCACCGTAGGGCGACTACTCTACGAGCAGTACTTC. Protein sequence: CASSTVGRLLYEQYF.

CDR3 DNA sequence: TGTGCCAGCAGTCCCGTCATTAGCGCCAGGTACCAAGAGACCCAGTACTTC. Residues: CASSPVISARYQETQYF. The chain has TRBV27 and TRBJ2-5, with D perhaps matching TRBD2 (5 bases). CDR1 and CDR2 from the germline V gene are MNHEY and SMNVEV (reference sequence). This CDR3 is 17 amino acids long. Trimming left V 5 bases short and J 0 bases short, with 19 bases between.